This T cell receptor (beta chain) was found in a study of CD4 T cells in relation to SARS-CoV-2 and coronaviruses. As concerns this clone: No antigen is known for it.

Before the COVID-19 pandemic, during about 2010-2018, CD4+ T cells were taken from unexposed donors. After nine to ten days of culture, CD4+ T cells were isolated. The ends were cut back, 1 base at V and 1 base at J, with 17 bases in the middle. The germline V gene encodes CDR1 SEHNR and CDR2 FQNEAQ (reference sequence). CDR3 length: 18 amino acids. Produced via immunoSEQ multiplex PCR; TCRdb's table is partial and in-frame only. The repertoire has roughly 10,000 clones, 65% to 75% of them found once; the top ten carry 15% to 20%. The study, taken as a whole, reports: Crossreactivity was assessed only for spike protein, not other viral proteins.

This chain uses TRBV7-9 with TRBJ1-5, with D tentatively TRBD1 (5 bases). The specimen sequenced was CD4+ T cells from PBMCs, cultured in vitro. This receptor was obtained from a human donor in good health. For the CDR3, the DNA is TGTGCCAGCAGCTTAGGGGGTCAAAGGGGTGTCAGCAATCAGCCCCAGCATTTT. Its translation: CASSLGGQRGVSNQPQHF.